This TCR beta chain was recorded in a study of T-cell memory formation after mild COVID-19. Notes on this clonotype: Antigen unknown.

The ends lost 0 bases at V and 7 bases at J; junction bases unmatched: 5. The CDR3 has 14 amino acids. Germline CDR1 reads DFQATT; CDR2 reads SNEGSKA (reference sequence). General study results and limits: Still unconfirmed is whether the second-wave clones peaking on day 37 recognized SARS-CoV-2.

MiXCR, applied by TCRdb to the 5' RACE reads, yields one record per CDR3 protein. The data contain 150,000 to 200,000 distinct CDR3 sequences, around a third of them singletons. The sample consisted of PBMCs or a T cell subset sorted from them (not recorded which). This TCR was sampled from an adult woman who had mild COVID-19 (a few samples of this study predate the infection). Cell type and time point are not known. The chain has TRBV20-1 and TRBJ2-1, with TRBD1 identical over 8 bases. This CDR3 is CSARDSRGQNEQFF. CDR3 nucleotide sequence: TGCAGTGCTAGAGATTCCAGGGGGCAAAATGAGCAGTTCTTC.